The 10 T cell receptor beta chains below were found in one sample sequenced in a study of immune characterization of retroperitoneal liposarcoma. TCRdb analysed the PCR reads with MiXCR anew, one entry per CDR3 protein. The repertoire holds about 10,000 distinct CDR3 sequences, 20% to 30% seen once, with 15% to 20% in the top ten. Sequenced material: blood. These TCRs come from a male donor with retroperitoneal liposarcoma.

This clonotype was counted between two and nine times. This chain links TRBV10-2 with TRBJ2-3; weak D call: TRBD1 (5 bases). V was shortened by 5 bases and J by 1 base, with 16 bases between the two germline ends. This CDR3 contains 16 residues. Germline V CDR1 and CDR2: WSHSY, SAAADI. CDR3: CASSHVLQGGTDTQYF. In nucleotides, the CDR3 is TGCGCCAGCAGTCACGTACTCCAGGGTGGCACAGATACGCAGTATTTT.

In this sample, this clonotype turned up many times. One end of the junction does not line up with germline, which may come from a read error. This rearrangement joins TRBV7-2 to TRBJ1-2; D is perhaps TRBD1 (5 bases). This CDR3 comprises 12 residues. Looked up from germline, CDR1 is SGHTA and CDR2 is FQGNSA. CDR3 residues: CASSLASGTAFF. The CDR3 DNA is TGTGCCAGCAGCTTAGCGTCTGGGACGGCTTTCTTC. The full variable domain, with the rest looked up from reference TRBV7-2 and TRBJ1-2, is GAGVSQSPSNKVTEKGKDVELRCDPISGHTALYWYRQSLGQGLEFLIYFQGNSAPDKSGLPSDRFSAERTGGSVSTLTIQRTQQEDSAVYLCASSLASGTAFFGSGTRLTVV.

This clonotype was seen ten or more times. The CDR3 DNA follows: TGTGCCAGCAGTGCCTTACAGGGTGTCGGTGAGCAGTTCTTC. It encodes CASSALQGVGEQFF. V usage is TRBV6-1 and J usage is TRBJ2-1, with a weak D call TRBD1 (6 bases). V was pared by 4 bases and J by 9 bases, with 16 bases between. CDR3 size: 14 residues. In germline, CDR1 is MNHNS, CDR2 SASEGT.

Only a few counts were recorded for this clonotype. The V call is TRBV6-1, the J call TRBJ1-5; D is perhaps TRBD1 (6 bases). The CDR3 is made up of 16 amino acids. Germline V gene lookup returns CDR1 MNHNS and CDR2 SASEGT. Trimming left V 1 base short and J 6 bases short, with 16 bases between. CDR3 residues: CASSEEGGRMGQPQHF. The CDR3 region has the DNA TGTGCCAGCAGTGAAGAGGGGGGGCGGATGGGTCAGCCCCAGCATTTT.

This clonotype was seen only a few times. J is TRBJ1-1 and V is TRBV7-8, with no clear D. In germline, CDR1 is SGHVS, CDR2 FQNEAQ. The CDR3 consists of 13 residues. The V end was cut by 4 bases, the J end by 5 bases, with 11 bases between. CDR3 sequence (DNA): TGTGCCAGCAGCTCCCTCAGGTCAACTGAAGCTTTCTTT. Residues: CASSSLRSTEAFF. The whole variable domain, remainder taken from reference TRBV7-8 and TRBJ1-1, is GAGVSQSPRYKVAKRGQDVALRCDPISGHVSLFWYQQALGQGPEFLTYFQNEAQLDKSGLPSDRFFAERPEGSVSTLKIQRTQQEDSAVYLCASSSLRSTEAFFGQGTRLTVV.

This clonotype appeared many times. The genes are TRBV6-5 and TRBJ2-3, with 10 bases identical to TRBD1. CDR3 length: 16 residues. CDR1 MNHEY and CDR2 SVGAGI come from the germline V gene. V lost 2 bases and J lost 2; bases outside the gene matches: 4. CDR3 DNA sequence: TGTGCCAGCAGTTACCTGGGACAGGGGACCACAGATACGCAGTATTTT. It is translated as CASSYLGQGTTDTQYF.

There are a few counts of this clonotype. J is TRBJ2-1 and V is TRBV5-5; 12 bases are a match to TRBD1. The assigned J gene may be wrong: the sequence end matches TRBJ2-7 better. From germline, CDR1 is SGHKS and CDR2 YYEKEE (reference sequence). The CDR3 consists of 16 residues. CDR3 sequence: CASSLDGTGGKYEQYF. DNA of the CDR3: TGTGCCAGCAGCTTGGACGGGACAGGGGGCAAATATGAGCAGTACTTC.

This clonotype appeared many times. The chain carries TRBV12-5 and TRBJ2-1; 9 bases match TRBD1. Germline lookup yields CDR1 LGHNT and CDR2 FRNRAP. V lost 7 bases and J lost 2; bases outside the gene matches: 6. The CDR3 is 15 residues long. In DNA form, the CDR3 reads TGTGCTAGTGCTCCCGGGACAGGGCCCTACAATGAGCAGTTCTTC. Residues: CASAPGTGPYNEQFF. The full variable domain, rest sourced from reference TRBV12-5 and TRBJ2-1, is DARVTQTPRHKVTEMGQEVTMRCQPILGHNTVFWYRQTMMQGLELLAYFRNRAPLDDSGMPKDRFSAEMPDATLATLKIQPSEPRDSAVYFCASAPGTGPYNEQFFGPGTRLTVL.

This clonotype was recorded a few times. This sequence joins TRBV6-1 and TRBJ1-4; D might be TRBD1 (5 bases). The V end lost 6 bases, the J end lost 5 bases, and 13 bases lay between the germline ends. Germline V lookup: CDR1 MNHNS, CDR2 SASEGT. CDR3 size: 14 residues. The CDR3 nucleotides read TGTGCCAGCAGGAAGGAGGGGTCGAATGAAAAACTGTTTTTT. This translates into CASRKEGSNEKLFF.

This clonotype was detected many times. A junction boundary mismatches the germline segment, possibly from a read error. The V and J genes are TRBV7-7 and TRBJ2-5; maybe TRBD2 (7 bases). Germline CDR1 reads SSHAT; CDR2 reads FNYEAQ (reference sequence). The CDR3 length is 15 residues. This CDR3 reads CASSLGGGLGETQYF. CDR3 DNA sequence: TGTGCTAGCAGCTTAGGGGGGGGCCTCGGGGAGACCCAGTACTTC.